This TCR beta chain was captured in a study of blood T cell repertoires in COVID-19. About the research overall: COVID-19 samples collected from the United States, Italy and Spain covered acute and convalescent phases. PBMCs, B-cell-depleted T cells, or T cells were the source of the cDNA or gDNA that made up the material.

The CDR3 consists of 16 residues. V dropped 4 bases and J dropped 1 base, with 14 bases sitting between them. The germline V gene encodes CDR1 LNHDA and CDR2 SQIVND (reference sequence). Original methodology: Amplification of reference gene primers provided the estimated nucleated cell counts. Method: immunoSEQ multiplex PCR; TCRdb's copy keeps in-frame clones and lacks some. For V, J and clone size, that table is used; D and trimming come from the DNA. The sample contains under 250,000 clones, around 86% of which appear only once. The specimen sequenced was peripheral blood. The TCR comes from a woman aged 55-70 years who had recovered from COVID-19. The chain joins TRBV19 to TRBJ2-1; D perhaps matches TRBD2 (6 bases). The CDR3 loop is CASSTLLASSYNEQFF. The DNA for the CDR3 is TGTGCCAGTAGTACCCTTCTAGCGTCATCCTACAATGAGCAGTTCTTC.